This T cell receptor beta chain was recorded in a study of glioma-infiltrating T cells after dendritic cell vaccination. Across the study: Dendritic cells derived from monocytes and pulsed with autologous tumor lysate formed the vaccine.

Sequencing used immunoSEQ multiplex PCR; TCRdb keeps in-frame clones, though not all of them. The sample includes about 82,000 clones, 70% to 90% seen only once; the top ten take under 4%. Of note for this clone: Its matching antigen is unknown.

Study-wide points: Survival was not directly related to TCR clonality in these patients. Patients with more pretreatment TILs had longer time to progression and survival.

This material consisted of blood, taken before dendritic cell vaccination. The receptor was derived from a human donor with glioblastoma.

The CDR3 reads CSSGGGGTEAFF. In DNA form, the CDR3 reads TGCAGCTCTGGGGGGGGAGGGACTGAAGCTTTCTTT. The chain has TRBV29-1 and TRBJ1-1, with a weak D call TRBD1 (5 bases). This CDR3 is 12 amino acids long. Per germline, CDR1 SQVTM and CDR2 ANQGSEA. V was clipped by 8 bases and J by 5 bases, with 15 bases between them.